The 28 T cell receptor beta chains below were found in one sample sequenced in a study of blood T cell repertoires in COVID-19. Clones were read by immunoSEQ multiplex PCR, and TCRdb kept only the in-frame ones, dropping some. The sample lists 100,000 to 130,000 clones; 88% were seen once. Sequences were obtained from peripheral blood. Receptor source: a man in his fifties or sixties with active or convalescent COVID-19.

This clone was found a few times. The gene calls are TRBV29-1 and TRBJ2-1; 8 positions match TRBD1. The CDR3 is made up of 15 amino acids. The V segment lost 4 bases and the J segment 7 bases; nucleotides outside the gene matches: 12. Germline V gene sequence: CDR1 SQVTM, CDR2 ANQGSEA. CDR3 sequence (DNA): TGCAGCGTTGCCAGGGGGCAGGGGGCGCTTAATGAGCAGTTCTTC. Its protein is CSVARGQGALNEQFF.

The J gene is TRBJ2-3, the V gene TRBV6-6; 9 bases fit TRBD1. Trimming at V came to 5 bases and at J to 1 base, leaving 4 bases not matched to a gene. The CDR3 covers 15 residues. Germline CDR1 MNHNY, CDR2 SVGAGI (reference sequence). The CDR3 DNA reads TGTGCCAGCAGTCCCCGGGACAGGGGCACAGATACGCAGTATTTT. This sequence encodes CASSPRDRGTDTQYF.

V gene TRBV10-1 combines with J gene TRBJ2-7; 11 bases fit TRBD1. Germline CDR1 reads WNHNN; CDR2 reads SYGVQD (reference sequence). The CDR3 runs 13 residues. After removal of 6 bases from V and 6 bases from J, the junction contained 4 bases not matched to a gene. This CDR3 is CASSRDRGSEQYF. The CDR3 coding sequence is TGCGCCAGCAGCCGGGACAGGGGGAGCGAGCAGTACTTC.

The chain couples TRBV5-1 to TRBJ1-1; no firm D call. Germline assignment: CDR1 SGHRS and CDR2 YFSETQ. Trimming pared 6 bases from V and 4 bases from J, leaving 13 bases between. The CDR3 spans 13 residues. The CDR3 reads CASNSRPSTEAFF. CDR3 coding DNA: TGCGCCAGCAACAGCAGACCAAGCACTGAAGCTTTCTTT.

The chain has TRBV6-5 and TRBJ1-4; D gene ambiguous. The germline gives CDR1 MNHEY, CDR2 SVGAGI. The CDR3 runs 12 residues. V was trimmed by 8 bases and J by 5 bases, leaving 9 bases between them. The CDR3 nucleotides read TGTGCCAGCTCCCAGTCGAATGAAAAACTGTTTTTT. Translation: CASSQSNEKLFF.

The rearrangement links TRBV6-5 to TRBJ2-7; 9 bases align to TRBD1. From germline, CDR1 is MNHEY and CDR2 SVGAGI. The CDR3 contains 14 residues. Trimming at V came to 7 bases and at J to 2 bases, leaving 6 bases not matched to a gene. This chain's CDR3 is CASIRDRVTYEQYF. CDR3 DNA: TGTGCCAGCATCAGGGACAGGGTGACCTACGAGCAGTACTTC.

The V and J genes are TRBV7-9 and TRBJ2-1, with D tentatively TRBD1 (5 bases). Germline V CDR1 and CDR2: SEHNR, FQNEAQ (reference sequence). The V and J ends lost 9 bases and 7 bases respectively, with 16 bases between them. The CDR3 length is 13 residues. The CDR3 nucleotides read TGTGCCAGTGGTGGGGCGGAGAGGAATGAGCAGTTCTTC. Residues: CASGGAERNEQFF.

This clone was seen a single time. CDR3 residues: CAGRTGGEYGYTF. The CDR3 DNA sequence: TGTGCCGGTAGGACAGGGGGCGAGTATGGCTACACCTTC. V is TRBV7-9 and J is TRBJ1-2; TRBD1 matches 11 bases. Per the germline V gene, CDR1 is SEHNR and CDR2 is FQNEAQ (reference sequence). V trimming: 11 bases; J trimming: 5 bases; junction bases outside the gene matches: 7. The CDR3 is 13 amino acids.

CDR3 nucleotide sequence: TGTGCCAGCAGTTTGCCGGGACAGTATTATGGCTACACCTTC. It translates to CASSLPGQYYGYTF. V gene TRBV28 combines with J gene TRBJ1-2, with 7 bases matching TRBD1. Germline CDR1 and CDR2: MDHEN and SYDVKM. The CDR3 totals 14 residues. J was trimmed by 5 bases and V by 3 bases; bases with no gene match: 6.

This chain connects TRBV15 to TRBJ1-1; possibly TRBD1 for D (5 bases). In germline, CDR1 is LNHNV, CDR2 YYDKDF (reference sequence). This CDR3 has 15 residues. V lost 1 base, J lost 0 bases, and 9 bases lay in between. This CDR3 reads CATSRAGILNTEAFF. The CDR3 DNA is TGTGCCACCAGCAGAGCAGGGATTTTGAACACTGAAGCTTTCTTT.

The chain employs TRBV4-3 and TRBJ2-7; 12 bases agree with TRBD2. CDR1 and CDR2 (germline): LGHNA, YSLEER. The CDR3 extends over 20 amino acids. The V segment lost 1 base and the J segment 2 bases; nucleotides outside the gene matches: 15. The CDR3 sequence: CASSQAVPGLAGDSTYEQYF. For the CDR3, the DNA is TGCGCCAGCAGCCAAGCGGTACCGGGACTAGCGGGCGACTCTACCTACGAGCAGTACTTC.

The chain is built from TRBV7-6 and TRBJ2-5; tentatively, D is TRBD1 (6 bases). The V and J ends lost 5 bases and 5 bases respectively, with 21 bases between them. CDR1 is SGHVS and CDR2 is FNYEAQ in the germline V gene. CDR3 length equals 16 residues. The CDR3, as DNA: TGTGCCAGCAGCCTTACCGGGACATTCGGAGTGGAGACCCAGTACTTC. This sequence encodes CASSLTGTFGVETQYF. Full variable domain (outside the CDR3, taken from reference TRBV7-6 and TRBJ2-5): GAGVSQSPRYKVTKRGQDVALRCDPISGHVSLYWYRQALGQGPEFLTYFNYEAQQDKSGLPNDRFSAERPEGSISTLTIQRTEQRDSAMYRCASSLTGTFGVETQYFGPGTRLLVL.

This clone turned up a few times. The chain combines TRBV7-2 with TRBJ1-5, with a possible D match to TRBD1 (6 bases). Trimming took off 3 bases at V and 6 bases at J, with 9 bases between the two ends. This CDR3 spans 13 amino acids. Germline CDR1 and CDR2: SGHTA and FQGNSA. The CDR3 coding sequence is TGTGCCAGCAGCTTGACAGGCACTCAGCCCCAGCATTTT. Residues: CASSLTGTQPQHF.

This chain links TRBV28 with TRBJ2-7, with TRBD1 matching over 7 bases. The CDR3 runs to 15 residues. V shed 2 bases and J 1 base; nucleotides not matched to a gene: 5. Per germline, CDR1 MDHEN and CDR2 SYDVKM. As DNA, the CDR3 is TGTGCCAGCAGTTTAGACAGGGCCAGATCCTACGAGCAGTACTTC. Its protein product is CASSLDRARSYEQYF.

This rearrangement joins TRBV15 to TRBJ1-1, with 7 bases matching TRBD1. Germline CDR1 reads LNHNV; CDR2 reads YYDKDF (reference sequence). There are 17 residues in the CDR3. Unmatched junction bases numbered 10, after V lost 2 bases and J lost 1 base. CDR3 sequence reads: CATSRQIGTVPNTEAFF. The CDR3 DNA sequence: TGTGCCACCAGCAGACAAATCGGGACAGTTCCGAACACTGAAGCTTTCTTT.

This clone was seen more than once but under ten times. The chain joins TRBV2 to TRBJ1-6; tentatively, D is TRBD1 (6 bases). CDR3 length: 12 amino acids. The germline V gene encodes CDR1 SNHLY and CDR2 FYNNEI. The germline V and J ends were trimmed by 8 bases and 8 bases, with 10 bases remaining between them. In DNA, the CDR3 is TGTGCCAGCCGGGACACCGATTCACCCCTCCACTTT. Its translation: CASRDTDSPLHF.

DNA for the CDR3: TGTGCCAGCAGTGATCCGCGGACTAGCGGGATCCATGAGCAGTTCTTC. It translates to CASSDPRTSGIHEQFF. The chain couples TRBV6-1 to TRBJ2-1, with 12 bases lining up with TRBD2. There are 16 residues in the CDR3. Germline lookup yields CDR1 MNHNS and CDR2 SASEGT. The ends lost 3 bases at V and 8 bases at J; junction bases unmatched: 8.

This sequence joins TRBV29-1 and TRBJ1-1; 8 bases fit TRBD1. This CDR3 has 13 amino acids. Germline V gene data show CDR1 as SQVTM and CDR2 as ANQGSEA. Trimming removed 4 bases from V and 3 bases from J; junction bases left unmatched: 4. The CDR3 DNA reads TGCAGCGTTGCCAGGGGGCCTGACACTGAAGCTTTCTTT. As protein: CSVARGPDTEAFF.

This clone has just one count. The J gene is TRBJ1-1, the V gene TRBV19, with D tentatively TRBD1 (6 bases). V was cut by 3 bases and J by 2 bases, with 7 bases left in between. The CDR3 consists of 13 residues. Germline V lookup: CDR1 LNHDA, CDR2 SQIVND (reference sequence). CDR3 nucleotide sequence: TGTGCCAGTAGTATGGGACATAACACTGAAGCTTTCTTT. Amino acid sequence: CASSMGHNTEAFF.

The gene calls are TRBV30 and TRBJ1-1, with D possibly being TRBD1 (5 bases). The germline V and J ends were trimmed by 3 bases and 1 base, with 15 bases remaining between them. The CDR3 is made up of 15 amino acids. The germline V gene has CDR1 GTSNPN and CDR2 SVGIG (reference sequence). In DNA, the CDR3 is TGTGCCTGGAGACCTAGATTGGGGCGGAACACTGAAGCTTTCTTT. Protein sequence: CAWRPRLGRNTEAFF.

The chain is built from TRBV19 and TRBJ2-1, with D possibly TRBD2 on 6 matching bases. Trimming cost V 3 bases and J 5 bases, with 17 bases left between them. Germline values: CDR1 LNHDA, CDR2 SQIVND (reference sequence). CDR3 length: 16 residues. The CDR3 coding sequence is TGTGCCAGTAGTATTCTCGACGGGACTCTTAACAATGAGCAGTTCTTC. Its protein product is CASSILDGTLNNEQFF.

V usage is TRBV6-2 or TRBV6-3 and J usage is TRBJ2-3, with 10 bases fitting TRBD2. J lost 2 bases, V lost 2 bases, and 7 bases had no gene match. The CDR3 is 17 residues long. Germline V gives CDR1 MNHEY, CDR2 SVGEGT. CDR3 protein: CASSYGWLAGVTDTQYF. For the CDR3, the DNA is TGTGCCAGCAGTTACGGGTGGCTAGCGGGAGTCACAGATACGCAGTATTTT.

The CDR3 coding sequence is TGTGCCAGCAGTTTACAGGTGAACACTGAAGCTTTCTTT. This gives the protein CASSLQVNTEAFF. V gene TRBV6-5 combines with J gene TRBJ1-1, with D possibly being TRBD1 (5 bases). Germline CDR1 reads MNHEY; CDR2 reads SVGAGI. CDR3 size: 13 residues. V lost 4 bases, J lost 0 bases, and 6 bases lay in between.

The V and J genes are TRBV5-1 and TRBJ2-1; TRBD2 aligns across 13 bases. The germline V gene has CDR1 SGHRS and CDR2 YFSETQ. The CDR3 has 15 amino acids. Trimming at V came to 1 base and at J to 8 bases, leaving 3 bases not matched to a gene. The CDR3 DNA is TGCGCCAGCAGCTTGCGACTAGCGGGAGGAGATGAGCAGTTCTTC. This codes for CASSLRLAGGDEQFF.

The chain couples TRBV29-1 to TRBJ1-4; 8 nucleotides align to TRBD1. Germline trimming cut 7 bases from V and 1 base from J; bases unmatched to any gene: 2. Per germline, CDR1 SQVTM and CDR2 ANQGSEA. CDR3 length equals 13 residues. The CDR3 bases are TGCAGCGGTGGGACAGGAACTAATGAAAAACTGTTTTTT. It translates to CSGGTGTNEKLFF.

The CDR3 DNA is TGTGCCAGCAGCGAACAGGGGAACTATGGCTACACCTTC. This gives the protein CASSEQGNYGYTF. V gene TRBV5-5 combines with J gene TRBJ1-2; TRBD1 matches at 7 bases. Germline V gene data show CDR1 as SGHKS and CDR2 as YYEKEE (reference sequence). After removal of 4 bases from V and 2 bases from J, the junction contained 2 bases not matched to a gene. The CDR3 is 13 residues long.

For the CDR3, the DNA is TGCGCCAGCAGCCAAGGCGTAAGCAGGGGGCTAGCCAAAAACATTCAGTACTTC. It codes for CASSQGVSRGLAKNIQYF. V and J are TRBV4-1 and TRBJ2-4, with 8 bases fitting TRBD1. The V and J ends lost 1 base and 0 bases, in that order; junction bases with no gene match: 8. This CDR3 comprises 18 residues. The V gene's germline CDR1 is MGHRA and CDR2 YSYEKL.

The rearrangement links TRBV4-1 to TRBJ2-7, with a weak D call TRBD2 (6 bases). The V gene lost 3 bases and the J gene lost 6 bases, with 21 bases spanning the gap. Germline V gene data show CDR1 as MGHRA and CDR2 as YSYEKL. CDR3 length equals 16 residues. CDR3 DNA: TGCGCCAGCAGCCAGAACACGGGACTTACGGCGGGCGAGCAGTACTTC. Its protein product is CASSQNTGLTAGEQYF.